The 26 T cell receptor beta chains listed next were all sequenced from one sample in a study of T cells in Graves' hyperthyroidism and ophthalmopathy. RNA transcripts gave rise to amplified TCR beta CDR3 regions. Primed by the HTBI set, a first-round RT-PCR was run on the TCR CDR3. TCRdb reprocessed the multiplex PCR reads with MiXCR, giving one entry per CDR3 protein. The sample comprises about 680,000 distinct CDR3 sequences, 30% to 40% of which are singletons, and around 30% rests with the top ten. The sample taken for sequencing was blood. The receptor set was obtained from a woman in her forties with Graves' hyperthyroidism.

The CDR3 DNA sequence: TGTGCCAGCAGCTTAGTTGGACTAGCGGGTGACTACGAGCAGTACTTC. Its protein product is CASSLVGLAGDYEQYF. The genes are TRBV7-8 and TRBJ2-7, with 11 bases that match TRBD2. The germline V gene encodes CDR1 SGHVS and CDR2 FQNEAQ. There are 16 residues in the CDR3. The trim removed 1 base at V and 3 bases at J, leaving 5 bases unmatched.

This clonotype was seen a few times. V gene TRBV12-3 or TRBV12-4 combines with J gene TRBJ1-4; TRBD1 is a possible D gene (6 bases). V was cut by 2 bases and J by 8 bases, with 15 bases left in between. This CDR3 is 15 amino acids long. CDR3 protein: CASSLPKGQGEKLFF. The CDR3 nucleotides are TGTGCCAGCAGTTTACCGAAGGGGCAGGGGGAAAAACTGTTTTTT.

This clonotype occurred once. Given a much more abundant clone one base away, this may be a read error. This chain connects TRBV7-4 to TRBJ2-5, with TRBD2 as a possible D gene (5 bases). Trimming shortened V by 6 bases and J by 2 bases, and 10 bases separated the two germline ends. This CDR3 spans 13 amino acids. Germline V gene lookup returns CDR1 SGHVT and CDR2 SQSDAQ. CDR3 bases: TGTGCCAGCAGATTCAGACTACAAGAGACCCAGTACTTC. Encoded protein: CASRFRLQETQYF.

This clonotype was counted at least ten times. The V and J genes are TRBV12-3 or TRBV12-4 and TRBJ1-2, with D tentatively TRBD1 (5 bases). V was trimmed by 5 bases and J by 5 bases, leaving 15 bases between them. The CDR3 runs to 14 residues. The CDR3 DNA sequence: TGTGCCAGCAGTGTGGTTCTTGGGGGGTATGGCTACACCTTC. It codes for CASSVVLGGYGYTF.

The V call is TRBV4-1, the J call TRBJ2-5, with D perhaps matching TRBD2 (6 bases). Germline V gene lookup returns CDR1 MGHRA and CDR2 YSYEKL. The germline V and J ends were trimmed by 1 base and 2 bases, with 20 bases remaining between them. The CDR3 loop spans 18 amino acids. The CDR3 sequence is CASSQGGYYSGQQETQYF. In DNA form, the CDR3 reads TGCGCCAGCAGCCAAGGCGGATATTATAGCGGCCAACAAGAGACCCAGTACTTC.

This clonotype has a handful of counts. The chain links TRBV14 to TRBJ1-2, with 7 bases identical to TRBD1. CDR1 and CDR2 from the germline V gene are SGHDN and FVKESK. This CDR3 spans 15 amino acids. V was pared by 1 base and J by 6 bases, with 8 bases of the junction left unmatched. CDR3 amino acids: CASSQAGSTGNGYTF. In DNA form, the CDR3 reads TGTGCCAGCAGCCAAGCCGGGTCGACAGGGAATGGCTACACCTTC.

V and J are TRBV7-9 and TRBJ2-5; 8 nucleotides line up with TRBD1. Germline CDR1 reads SEHNR; CDR2 reads FQNEAQ (reference sequence). CDR3 size: 15 residues. V shed 4 bases, J shed 2 bases, and the junction held 6 bases outside the gene matches. The CDR3 protein is CASSSGQVDQETQYF. The CDR3 DNA is TGTGCCAGCAGCTCGGGACAGGTCGATCAAGAGACCCAGTACTTC.

This chain connects TRBV10-3 to TRBJ1-2; tentatively, D is TRBD1 (5 bases). Trimming left V 6 bases short and J 6 bases short, with 17 bases between. The CDR3 totals 14 residues. Germline CDR1 is ENHRY and CDR2 is SYGVKD. CDR3 nucleotides: TGTGCCATCAGCGCTCTGGGGCTGAGCCATGGCTACACCTTC. Protein: CAISALGLSHGYTF.

This clonotype was observed a handful of times. The germline gene is not matched at one end of the junction; a read error may be the cause. The chain recombines TRBV6-6 with TRBJ1-6; D is uncertain. This CDR3 is built from 14 residues. CDR1 is MNHNY, CDR2 SVGAGI, per germline (reference sequence). The CDR3 loop reads CATSRGSDNSPLHF. DNA of the CDR3: TGTGCCACCAGTCGGGGATCAGATAATTCACCCCTCCACTTT.

This chain joins TRBV12-3 or TRBV12-4 and TRBJ2-7, with D perhaps TRBD2 (5 bases). There are 14 residues in the CDR3. Trimming stripped 6 bases from V and 5 bases from J, with 17 bases between. CDR3 region: CASSQESRGNEQYF. The CDR3, as DNA: TGTGCCAGCAGCCAAGAATCCCGGGGTAACGAGCAGTACTTC.

This clonotype was counted only a few times. This chain uses TRBV20-1 with TRBJ1-3, with D perhaps matching TRBD1 (5 bases). CDR3 length: 14 amino acids. CDR1 DFQATT and CDR2 SNEGSKA come from the germline V gene (reference sequence). V lost 6 bases and J lost 4, with 16 bases in between. CDR3 in amino acids: CSAQPGSDGNTIYF. CDR3 DNA sequence: TGCAGTGCCCAGCCAGGGTCGGACGGAAACACCATATATTTT.

The chain uses TRBV7-3 and TRBJ2-7; weak D call: TRBD1 (6 bases). V was clipped by 7 bases and J by 12 bases, with 25 bases between them. This CDR3 comprises 14 residues. The V gene's germline CDR1 is SGHTA and CDR2 FQGTGA. For the CDR3, the DNA is TGTGCCAGCACCCCACATGGGGGCTCCGAGACCCGGTACTTC. Translation: CASTPHGGSETRYF.

This clonotype appeared many times. J is TRBJ2-7 and V is TRBV5-8; D perhaps matches TRBD2 (5 bases). The CDR3 contains 15 residues. V shed 1 base and J shed 7 bases, with 18 bases lying between them. Germline V gives CDR1 SGHTS, CDR2 YDEGEE. DNA of the CDR3: TGTGCCAGCAGCTTGCTCACACTTTACCGGAGGGAGCAGTACTTC. As protein: CASSLLTLYRREQYF.

The chain employs TRBV5-1 and TRBJ1-2; tentative D call: TRBD1 (6 bases). The germline gives CDR1 SGHRS, CDR2 YFSETQ. The CDR3 spans 14 residues. The V and J ends lost 4 bases and 2 bases respectively, with 12 bases between them. For the CDR3, the DNA is TGCGCCAGCAGCATAGGGACACGGAACTATGGCTACACCTTC. It yields the protein CASSIGTRNYGYTF.

This clonotype was counted ten times or more. The V and J genes are TRBV7-9 and TRBJ1-1, with D possibly TRBD1 on 5 matching bases. The CDR3 consists of 15 residues. Germline V gene lookup returns CDR1 SEHNR and CDR2 FQNEAQ (reference sequence). Trimming took off 1 base at V and 2 bases at J, with 11 bases between the two ends. CDR3 in DNA: TGTGCCAGCAGCTTAGTGTCCGGGGCCAACACTGAAGCTTTCTTT. This encodes CASSLVSGANTEAFF.

This clonotype was detected many times. The chain uses TRBV5-4 and TRBJ1-1; no reliable D call. The CDR3 totals 14 residues. V lost 0 bases to trimming and J lost 1 base, with 7 bases between them. The germline CDR1 and CDR2 sequences are SGHNT and YYREEE (reference sequence). This chain's CDR3 is CASSLDGANTEAFF. In DNA form, the CDR3 reads TGTGCCAGCAGCTTGGACGGAGCGAACACTGAAGCTTTCTTT.

This clonotype was picked up many times. The V call is TRBV10-3, the J call TRBJ2-7, with TRBD2 matching 15 bases. The CDR3 covers 15 residues. V was pared by 6 bases and J by 7 bases, with 7 bases of the junction left unmatched. Germline V CDR1 and CDR2: ENHRY, SYGVKD. The CDR3 loop reads CAISTGTSGRREQYF. The DNA for the CDR3 is TGTGCCATCAGCACCGGGACTAGCGGGAGGAGGGAGCAGTACTTC.

The table lists this clonotype with many counts. The chain is built from TRBV25-1 and TRBJ1-1, with D hard to call. This CDR3 region has 13 residues. The germline V and J ends were trimmed by 0 bases and 0 bases, with 2 bases remaining between them. The germline V gene encodes CDR1 MGHDK and CDR2 SYGVNS. The CDR3 sequence is CASSEYLNTEAFF. In DNA, the CDR3 is TGTGCCAGCAGTGAATACCTGAACACTGAAGCTTTCTTT.

This chain joins TRBV6-1 and TRBJ1-4; TRBD1 matches at 10 bases. The CDR3 is 18 amino acids. CDR1 is MNHNS and CDR2 is SASEGT in the germline V gene. The trim removed 3 bases at V and 2 bases at J, leaving 9 bases unmatched. The CDR3 nucleotides read TGTGCCAGCAGTGAGGGACAGGGGAGGGTTGCCACTAATGAAAAACTGTTTTTT. This encodes CASSEGQGRVATNEKLFF.

This clonotype was observed once. The chain employs TRBV7-9 and TRBJ2-6; D remains unclear. The CDR3 consists of 8 residues. Germline V gives CDR1 SEHNR, CDR2 FQNEAQ (reference sequence). V lost 6 bases to trimming and J lost 17 bases, with 5 bases between them. CDR3 amino acids: CASSPLTF. The CDR3 nucleotides are TGTGCCAGCAGTCCCTTGACTTTC.

This clonotype was seen ten or more times. The chain couples TRBV20-1 to TRBJ1-2; D uncertain. Between the trimmed V and J ends, which lost 3 bases and 4 bases, there was a span of 15 bases. CDR3 size: 14 residues. The germline CDR1 and CDR2 sequences are DFQATT and SNEGSKA (reference sequence). The CDR3 spells CSASLTSSGYGYTF. CDR3 in DNA: TGCAGTGCTAGTCTGACAAGTTCTGGCTATGGCTACACCTTC.

The V gene is TRBV7-2, the J gene TRBJ1-6, with a weak D call TRBD1 (6 bases). Trimming cost V 5 bases and J 10 bases, with 18 bases left between them. The CDR3 is 15 amino acids. Germline CDR1 is SGHTA and CDR2 is FQGNSA. The CDR3 coding sequence is TGTGCCAGCAGCCCGAAGGGAGGGGGTTGGTCACCCCTCCACTTT. It yields the protein CASSPKGGGWSPLHF.

This clonotype was observed a handful of times. V gene TRBV5-1 combines with J gene TRBJ1-1, with D possibly being TRBD1 (6 bases). Deletions cut 0 bases from V and 0 bases from J, with 12 bases between. This CDR3 has 16 residues. Per the germline V gene, CDR1 is SGHRS and CDR2 is YFSETQ. The CDR3 region is CASSLEPQGMNTEAFF. The CDR3 DNA is TGCGCCAGCAGCTTGGAGCCACAGGGTATGAACACTGAAGCTTTCTTT.

This chain links TRBV7-2 with TRBJ1-2; D remains unclear. Germline values: CDR1 SGHTA, CDR2 FQGNSA. There are 15 residues in the CDR3. Trimming stripped 5 bases from V and 3 bases from J, with 16 bases between. The CDR3 here is CASSPRRGHDYGYTF. Here the CDR3 DNA reads TGTGCCAGCAGCCCTCGTAGAGGTCATGACTATGGCTACACCTTC. The full variable domain, in which reference TRBV7-2 and TRBJ1-2 provide the parts outside the CDR3, is GAGVSQSPSNKVTEKGKDVELRCDPISGHTALYWYRQSLGQGLEFLIYFQGNSAPDKSGLPSDRFSAERTGGSVSTLTIQRTQQEDSAVYLCASSPRRGHDYGYTFGSGTRLTVV.

The chain combines TRBV12-3 or TRBV12-4 with TRBJ1-1; D is unresolved. The CDR3 consists of 16 residues. With 2 bases removed from V and 2 bases from J, the gap between germline ends came to 15 bases. The CDR3 loop reads CASSLLLPAGNTEAFF. The CDR3 DNA reads as TGTGCCAGCAGTTTATTGTTACCGGCAGGCAACACTGAAGCTTTCTTT.

Comments on this clonotype: Because the CDR3 is missing its conserved closing phenylalanine or tryptophan, this is likely a read error. The chain is built from TRBV14 and TRBJ1-2, with unresolved D. The germline V gene encodes CDR1 SGHDN and CDR2 FVKESK. This CDR3 region has 12 residues. Trimming stripped 0 bases from V and 8 bases from J, with 7 bases between. The CDR3 sequence is CASSQDRQGYTL. The CDR3 DNA reads as TGTGCCAGCAGCCAAGACAGGCAGGGCTACACCCTC.